Following are 14 T cell receptor beta chains from one sample sequenced in a study of shared clonotypes between healthy human individuals. Produced via immunoSEQ multiplex PCR; TCRdb's table is partial and in-frame only. The table lists around 100,000 clones, 67% of them singletons. Specimen: memory CD8+ T cells sorted from blood. Indicated subset: CD45RO+ cells pooled with CCR7-negative TemRA cells. Source of these receptors: a woman aged 25 to 39 in good health.

This chain connects TRBV10-3 to TRBJ2-2; D gene ambiguous. The CDR3 is 12 residues long. Deletions cut 5 bases from V and 5 bases from J, with 6 bases between. CDR1 and CDR2 from the germline V gene are ENHRY and SYGVKD. CDR3 nucleotides: TGTGCCATCAGTCTACCGACCGGGGAGCTGTTTTTT. Its translation: CAISLPTGELFF.

J is TRBJ2-3 and V is TRBV15, with TRBD2 identical over 12 bases. V lost 4 bases and J lost 3; bases outside the gene matches: 11. CDR1 LNHNV and CDR2 YYDKDF come from the germline V gene (reference sequence). CDR3 length: 18 residues. In DNA form, the CDR3 reads TGTGCCACCAGCAAAGGACTAGCGGGAACGTTGGTTACAGATACGCAGTATTTT. Amino acid sequence: CATSKGLAGTLVTDTQYF.

The chain uses TRBV13 and TRBJ2-4; D is undetermined. The CDR3 contains 16 residues. V lost 5 bases and J 9 bases, leaving 23 bases between the germline ends. Germline V gene sequence: CDR1 PRHDT, CDR2 FYEKMQ (reference sequence). The CDR3 is CASSESHSHRRVIQYF. The CDR3 region has the DNA TGTGCCAGCAGCGAATCTCATTCGCACCGACGAGTCATTCAGTACTTC. Full variable domain (outside the CDR3, taken from reference TRBV13 and TRBJ2-4): AAGVIQSPRHLIKEKRETATLKCYPIPRHDTVYWYQQGPGQDPQFLISFYEKMQSDKGSIPDRFSAQQFSDYHSELNMSSLELGDSALYFCASSESHSHRRVIQYFGAGTRLSVL.

The rearrangement joins TRBV2 to TRBJ2-1; D is undetermined. CDR1 and CDR2 from the germline V gene are SNHLY and FYNNEI. V lost 7 bases, J lost 2 bases, and 15 bases lay in between. This CDR3 comprises 15 residues. In DNA form, the CDR3 reads TGTGCCAGCAACCGAGCCGCCGGTGCCTACAATGAGCAGTTCTTC. Translating gives CASNRAAGAYNEQFF.

V usage is TRBV9 and J usage is TRBJ2-7; no definite D call. Deletions cut 0 bases from V and 0 bases from J, with 7 bases between. CDR1 and CDR2 (germline): SGDLS, YYNGEE. CDR3 length: 14 residues. The CDR3 spells CASSVAQSSYEQYF. Here the CDR3 DNA reads TGTGCCAGCAGCGTAGCCCAGAGCTCCTACGAGCAGTACTTC.

The CDR3 loop reads CASSLARPGVTYEQYF. CDR3 DNA: TGTGCCAGCAGCTTGGCACGGCCAGGGGTAACCTACGAGCAGTACTTC. The genes are TRBV5-5 and TRBJ2-7, with TRBD1 as a possible D gene (6 bases). Germline CDR1 and CDR2: SGHKS and YYEKEE (reference sequence). The V end was cut by 0 bases, the J end by 2 bases, with 15 bases between. The CDR3 runs to 16 residues.

This clone was seen a handful of times. The chain employs TRBV27 and TRBJ2-7, with 10 bases identical to TRBD2. This CDR3 has 13 amino acids. With 5 bases clipped from V and 3 bases from J, the junction kept 1 base outside the gene matches. CDR1 and CDR2 from the germline V gene are MNHEY and SMNVEV (reference sequence). CDR3 loop: CASSPSGSYEQYF. The CDR3 DNA follows: TGTGCCAGCAGTCCTAGCGGGAGCTACGAGCAGTACTTC.

This clone has a handful of counts. The V call is TRBV5-4, the J call TRBJ2-1; D not resolved. V shed 0 bases and J shed 11 bases, with 12 bases lying between them. Germline V gives CDR1 SGHNT, CDR2 YYREEE (reference sequence). This CDR3 region has 13 residues. CDR3 amino acids: CASSLVATQQQFF. As DNA, the CDR3 is TGTGCCAGCAGCTTGGTGGCTACTCAACAGCAGTTCTTC.

The V call is TRBV20-1, the J call TRBJ1-1; D gene unclear. Germline CDR1 and CDR2: DFQATT and SNEGSKA (reference sequence). CDR3 length equals 11 residues. Trimming left V 5 bases short and J 3 bases short, with 7 bases between. The CDR3 coding sequence is TGCAGTGCTTCTCTATACACTGAAGCTTTCTTT. It is translated as CSASLYTEAFF.

The chain recombines TRBV7-2 with TRBJ2-5, with D uncertain. V was clipped by 3 bases and J by 0 bases, with 17 bases between them. CDR1 is SGHTA, CDR2 FQGNSA, per germline. The CDR3 is 17 residues long. CDR3 DNA: TGTGCCAGCAGCTTCGCTAGTTACCGGGTGTACCAAGAGACCCAGTACTTC. This sequence encodes CASSFASYRVYQETQYF.

The V call is TRBV27, the J call TRBJ1-4; D gene ambiguous. CDR1 is MNHEY and CDR2 is SMNVEV in the germline V gene (reference sequence). V lost 3 bases to trimming and J lost 7 bases, with 18 bases between them. The CDR3 totals 16 residues. The CDR3 DNA reads TGTGCCAGCAGTTTTTCACATGGGGAGCTTCCTGAAAAACTGTTTTTT. It translates to CASSFSHGELPEKLFF.

The V call is TRBV10-1, the J call TRBJ1-1; D call uncertain. V gave up 6 bases and J gave up 0 bases, with 11 bases separating them. Germline assignment: CDR1 WNHNN and CDR2 SYGVQD (reference sequence). The CDR3 length is 14 residues. Written as DNA, the CDR3 is TGCGCCAGCAGCCTTCATGCCATGAACACTGAAGCTTTCTTT. The encoded protein is CASSLHAMNTEAFF.

This chain connects TRBV10-2 to TRBJ2-7; D is possibly TRBD2 (5 bases). The CDR3 sequence is 11 residues long. Per germline, CDR1 WSHSY and CDR2 SAAADI. Trimming removed 9 bases at V and 4 bases at J, with 10 bases between. CDR3 sequence reads: CASVSGYEQYF. CDR3 sequence (DNA): TGCGCCAGTGTATCGGGATACGAGCAGTACTTC.

DNA of the CDR3: TGTGCCTGGAGTAGGGCAGGGTCAAAAACTGAAGCTTTCTTT. Translated: CAWSRAGSKTEAFF. The rearrangement uses TRBV30 and TRBJ1-1; D perhaps matches TRBD1 (5 bases). CDR1 and CDR2 (germline): GTSNPN, SVGIG (reference sequence). This CDR3 is built from 14 residues. V lost 2 bases and J lost 5, with 15 bases in between.